This T cell receptor beta chain comes out of a study of blood T cell repertoires in COVID-19. Background on the study: COVID-19 samples collected from the United States, Italy and Spain covered acute and convalescent phases.

This clone was counted a single time. With 2 bases removed from V and 0 bases from J, the gap between germline ends came to 13 bases. Germline V gives CDR1 SGHTA, CDR2 FQGNSA. The CDR3 spans 16 residues. Some clones are missing from TCRdb's copy, which holds only in-frame ones; the method was immunoSEQ multiplex PCR. The repertoire has around 97,000 clones, about 91% of them found once; the top ten carry approximately 3.5%. This chain links TRBV7-2 with TRBJ1-2, with D unclear. The source of this sequence is a human donor in a cohort sampled during active COVID-19. Material: peripheral blood. The CDR3 reads CASSLNLASSNYGYTF. As DNA, the CDR3 is TGTGCCAGCAGCTTAAATTTGGCATCTTCTAACTATGGCTACACCTTC.